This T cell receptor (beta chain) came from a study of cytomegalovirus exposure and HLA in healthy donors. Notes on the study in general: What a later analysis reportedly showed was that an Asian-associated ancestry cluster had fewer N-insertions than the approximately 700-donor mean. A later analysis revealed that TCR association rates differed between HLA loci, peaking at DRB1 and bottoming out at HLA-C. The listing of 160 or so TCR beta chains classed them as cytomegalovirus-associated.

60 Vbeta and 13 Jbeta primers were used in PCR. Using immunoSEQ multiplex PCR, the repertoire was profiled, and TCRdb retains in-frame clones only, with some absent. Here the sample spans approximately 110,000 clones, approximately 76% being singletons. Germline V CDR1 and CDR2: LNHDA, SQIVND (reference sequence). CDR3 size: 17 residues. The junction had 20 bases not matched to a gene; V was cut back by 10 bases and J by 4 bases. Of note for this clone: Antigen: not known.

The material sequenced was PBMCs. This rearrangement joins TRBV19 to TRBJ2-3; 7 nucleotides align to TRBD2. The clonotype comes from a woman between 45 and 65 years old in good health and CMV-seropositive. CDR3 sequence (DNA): TGTGCCACCTCACCCCCCGGGTCGGCGGGAGCGGCAGATACGCAGTATTTT. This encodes CATSPPGSAGAADTQYF.